The 19 T cell receptor beta chains reported below all come from one sample, sequenced in a study of Graves' ophthalmopathy and Graves' hyperthyroidism. Amplified TCR beta CDR3 regions were obtained using RNA transcripts as template. An initial RT-PCR round employing HTBI primers preceded a second-round multiplex PCR. TCRdb reprocessed the multiplex PCR reads with MiXCR, giving one entry per CDR3 protein. The repertoire holds 150,000 to 200,000 distinct CDR3 sequences, with roughly 37% as singletons. Material for sequencing was peripheral blood. These receptors all stem from a woman aged 40 to 55 with Graves' ophthalmopathy.

This clonotype was counted ten times or more. The chain combines TRBV28 with TRBJ2-7; D is perhaps TRBD1 (5 bases). The CDR3 loop spans 14 amino acids. CDR1 and CDR2 (germline): MDHEN, SYDVKM. V lost 3 bases and J lost 0, with 9 bases in between. This chain's CDR3 is CASSFPRDSYEQYF. DNA for the CDR3: TGTGCCAGCAGTTTTCCCAGGGACTCCTACGAGCAGTACTTC.

V gene TRBV20-1 combines with J gene TRBJ1-1; D remains ambiguous. Between the trimmed V and J ends, which lost 5 bases and 0 bases, there was a span of 13 bases. This CDR3 has 14 residues. In germline, CDR1 is DFQATT, CDR2 SNEGSKA (reference sequence). DNA for the CDR3: TGCAGTGCTCCTGGGCCCCTCATGAACACTGAAGCTTTCTTT. It encodes CSAPGPLMNTEAFF.

This chain links TRBV9 with TRBJ2-7; the D gene could be TRBD1 or TRBD2 (5 bases each). V lost 0 bases, J lost 4 bases, and 14 bases lay in between. The CDR3 has 15 residues. Looked up from germline, CDR1 is SGDLS and CDR2 is YYNGEE. CDR3 protein: CASSVAPMGVYEQYF. The CDR3 DNA reads TGTGCCAGCAGCGTAGCCCCCATGGGGGTTTACGAGCAGTACTTC.

This chain connects TRBV30 to TRBJ2-7, with D possibly being TRBD1 (5 bases). The CDR3 runs 15 residues. Germline V lookup: CDR1 GTSNPN, CDR2 SVGIG (reference sequence). Trimming cost V 2 bases and J 7 bases, with 21 bases left between them. In DNA, the CDR3 is TGTGCCTGGAGTACAGGACCCCCAGAGCGATTAGAGCAGTACTTC. It codes for CAWSTGPPERLEQYF.

In this sample, this clonotype turned up many times. This rearrangement joins TRBV6-2 or TRBV6-3 to TRBJ1-1, with a possible D match to TRBD1 (6 bases). CDR3 length: 17 amino acids. V was pared by 6 bases and J by 1 base, with 21 bases between. Per the germline V gene, CDR1 is MNHEY and CDR2 is SVGEGT. CDR3 in DNA: TGTGCCAGCAGAACGGGACACTCCTCAAACTGGAACACTGAAGCTTTCTTT. This encodes CASRTGHSSNWNTEAFF.

This clonotype has at least ten counts. A clone one base away is much larger, so this may be a read error. The chain couples TRBV28 to TRBJ1-1; D remains ambiguous. Per germline, CDR1 MDHEN and CDR2 SYDVKM. CDR3 length: 16 amino acids. V was pared by 4 bases and J by 5 bases, with 20 bases between. In nucleotides, the CDR3 is TGTGCCAGCAGTTCCCCCTCCGGGGTGGGTCGGACTGAAGCTTTCTTT. Protein product: CASSSPSGVGRTEAFF.

This clonotype was observed at least ten times. The CDR3 here is CSAKTGGSYGYTF. The CDR3 nucleotides read TGCAGCGCAAAGACAGGCGGGTCCTATGGCTACACCTTC. The chain joins TRBV20-1 to TRBJ1-2; D may be TRBD1 (6 bases). Per germline, CDR1 DFQATT and CDR2 SNEGSKA (reference sequence). This CDR3 is built from 13 residues.

Only a few counts were recorded for this clonotype. V usage is TRBV6-1 and J usage is TRBJ2-2, with D perhaps TRBD1 (5 bases). The germline V gene has CDR1 MNHNS and CDR2 SASEGT. This CDR3 region has 17 residues. The ends were cut back, 6 bases at V and 1 base at J, with 18 bases in the middle. CDR3 sequence (DNA): TGTGCCAGCAGCCGTCAGTTAGGGCAGGGGAACACCGGGGAGCTGTTTTTT. It is translated as CASSRQLGQGNTGELFF.

The rearrangement links TRBV11-3 to TRBJ1-6; 7 positions agree with TRBD1. V shed 5 bases, J shed 6 bases, and the junction held 4 bases outside the gene matches. The CDR3 sequence is 14 residues long. The V gene's germline CDR1 is SGHNT and CDR2 YENEEA. CDR3 amino acids: CASSGDSSNSPLHF. In DNA form, the CDR3 reads TGTGCCAGCAGCGGGGACAGTTCTAATTCACCCCTCCACTTT.

This clonotype was observed at least ten times. The V and J genes are TRBV6-2 or TRBV6-3 and TRBJ1-5; D may be TRBD1 (5 bases). The CDR3 runs 14 residues. Trimming took off 6 bases at V and 4 bases at J, with 13 bases between the two ends. Germline V gene sequence: CDR1 MNHEY, CDR2 SVGEGT. CDR3 coding DNA: TGTGCCAGCAGGCCCCCGCAGGGTAATCAGCCCCAGCATTTT. Protein product: CASRPPQGNQPQHF.

This clonotype was picked up many times. The CDR3 DNA reads TGCGCCAGCAGCTACGACAGGGACGTAGGAAACACCATATATTTT. This encodes CASSYDRDVGNTIYF. This chain joins TRBV5-1 and TRBJ1-3, with TRBD1 matching 7 bases. CDR1 is SGHRS, CDR2 YFSETQ, per germline. The CDR3 runs to 15 residues. J lost 4 bases, V lost 3 bases, and 7 bases had no gene match.

The V call is TRBV28, the J call TRBJ2-5, with a weak D call TRBD2 (5 bases). From germline, CDR1 is MDHEN and CDR2 SYDVKM. The V end was cut by 8 bases, the J end by 0 bases, with 10 bases between. This CDR3 is 13 amino acids long. The CDR3, as DNA: TGTGCCAGCCGACTATACTACCAAGAGACCCAGTACTTC. The encoded protein is CASRLYYQETQYF.

The chain couples TRBV7-2 to TRBJ1-2; 10 nucleotides agree with TRBD1. The CDR3 has 13 residues. In germline, CDR1 is SGHTA, CDR2 FQGNSA. V shed 6 bases and J 7 bases; nucleotides not matched to a gene: 5. CDR3 DNA: TGTGCCAGCAGGTGGACAGGGGGATTTGGCTACACCTTC. Its translation is CASRWTGGFGYTF.

This clonotype has a single count. The V call is TRBV4-3, the J call TRBJ1-2, with no clear D. CDR3 length: 12 amino acids. Germline CDR1 is LGHNA and CDR2 is YSLEER. Trimming took off 0 bases at V and 8 bases at J, with 7 bases between the two ends. CDR3 sequence reads: CASSQEYEGYTF. CDR3 bases: TGCGCCAGCAGCCAAGAATACGAGGGCTACACCTTC.

The genes are TRBV6-1 and TRBJ1-2; no clear D. In germline, CDR1 is MNHNS, CDR2 SASEGT. Deletions cut 6 bases from V and 3 bases from J, with 5 bases between. This CDR3 is 11 amino acids long. For the CDR3, the DNA is TGTGCCAGCAGGCGGGACTATGGCTACACCTTC. This encodes CASRRDYGYTF.

In this sample, this clonotype turned up many times. The chain has TRBV10-3 and TRBJ1-2; TRBD1 aligns across 11 bases. The CDR3 extends over 13 amino acids. Trimming at V came to 9 bases and at J to 4 bases, leaving 4 bases not matched to a gene. Germline CDR1 reads ENHRY; CDR2 reads SYGVKD. The CDR3 coding sequence is TGTGCCATTTCCGGGACAGGGGGCTATGGCTACACCTTC. Translating gives CAISGTGGYGYTF.

This clonotype has ten or more counts. The chain employs TRBV14 and TRBJ1-2, with D hard to call. This CDR3 region has 13 residues. Germline-derived CDR1 and CDR2 are SGHDN and FVKESK. V was clipped by 0 bases and J by 8 bases, with 10 bases between them. CDR3 nucleotides: TGTGCCAGCAGCCAAGATTTGACAAGCGGCTACACCTTC. It translates to CASSQDLTSGYTF.

This rearrangement joins TRBV15 to TRBJ1-1; D perhaps matches TRBD1 (6 bases). CDR3 size: 14 residues. From germline, CDR1 is LNHNV and CDR2 YYDKDF (reference sequence). V was pared by 1 base and J by 3 bases, with 9 bases between. CDR3 residues: CATSRVRGDTEAFF. The CDR3 nucleotides are TGTGCCACCAGCAGAGTCAGGGGAGACACTGAAGCTTTCTTT.

This clonotype has a count of ten or more. For the CDR3, the DNA is TGTGCCAGCAGCCCCGGGACGTTTACCGGTGGTGAAGCTTTCTTT. Its translation is CASSPGTFTGGEAFF. The rearrangement links TRBV11-2 to TRBJ1-1; tentative D call: TRBD1 (5 bases). This CDR3 has 15 amino acids. The germline V and J ends were trimmed by 5 bases and 7 bases, with 20 bases remaining between them. Germline CDR1 SGHAT, CDR2 FQNNGV. The full variable domain, completed using reference TRBV11-2 and TRBJ1-1, is EAGVAQSPRYKIIEKRQSVAFWCNPISGHATLYWYQQILGQGPKLLIQFQNNGVVDDSQLPKDRFSAERLKGVDSTLKIQPAKLEDSAVYLCASSPGTFTGGEAFFGQGTRLTVV.